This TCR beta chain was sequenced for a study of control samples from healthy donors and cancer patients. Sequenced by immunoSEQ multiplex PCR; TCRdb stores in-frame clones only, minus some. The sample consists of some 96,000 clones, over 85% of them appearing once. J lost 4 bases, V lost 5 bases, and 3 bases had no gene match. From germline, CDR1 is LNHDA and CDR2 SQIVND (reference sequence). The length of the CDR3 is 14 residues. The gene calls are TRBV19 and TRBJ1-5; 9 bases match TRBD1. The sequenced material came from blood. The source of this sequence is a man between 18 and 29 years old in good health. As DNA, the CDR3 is TGTGCCAGTAGTGGGGGACAGGGAAATCAGCCCCAGCATTTT. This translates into CASSGGQGNQPQHF.